These 31 T cell receptor beta chains came from one sample sequenced in a study of T cell responses to AZD1222 COVID-19 vaccine. Produced via immunoSEQ multiplex PCR; TCRdb's table is partial and in-frame only. The table lists about 270,000 clones, 85% to 95% of them singletons, with roughly 0.51% in the top ten. The material sequenced was peripheral blood, taken 28 days after the second AZD1222 dose. The origin of the receptors is an adult who received the AZD1222 COVID-19 vaccine.

This chain connects TRBV6-5 to TRBJ1-1; no clear D. The CDR3 loop spans 12 amino acids. The V gene lost 6 bases and the J gene lost 1 base, with 6 bases spanning the gap. Germline V gene lookup returns CDR1 MNHEY and CDR2 SVGAGI. CDR3 region: CASSWGNTEAFF. The CDR3 DNA reads TGTGCCAGCAGCTGGGGGAACACTGAAGCTTTCTTT.

The chain employs TRBV28 and TRBJ1-2; weak D call: TRBD1 (6 bases). Germline V gene lookup returns CDR1 MDHEN and CDR2 SYDVKM. Between the trimmed V and J ends, which lost 6 bases and 7 bases, there was a span of 18 bases. CDR3 size: 14 residues. The CDR3, as DNA: TGTGCCAGCAGGGGGGCGGGGCCATGGGGTGGCTACACCTTC. Translated: CASRGAGPWGGYTF.

The chain joins TRBV6-1 to TRBJ2-3; TRBD2 matches 9 bases. Trimming at V came to 1 base and at J to 3 bases, leaving 5 bases not matched to a gene. The CDR3 has 16 amino acids. CDR1 and CDR2 from the germline V gene are MNHNS and SASEGT. The CDR3, as DNA: TGTGCCAGCAGTGAAGGGCGGGGGGGCCTTACAGATACGCAGTATTTT. Its translation is CASSEGRGGLTDTQYF.

The chain employs TRBV11-2 and TRBJ2-1; 15 bases match TRBD2. Per the germline V gene, CDR1 is SGHAT and CDR2 is FQNNGV. This CDR3 contains 14 residues. Unmatched junction bases numbered 6, after V lost 3 bases and J lost 15 bases. In DNA form, the CDR3 reads TGTGCCAGCAGCTTGGGGACTAGCGGGAGGATACTGTTCTTC. As protein: CASSLGTSGRILFF.

The V call is TRBV5-1, the J call TRBJ2-2; the D is unclear. The CDR3 runs 15 residues. The germline V gene encodes CDR1 SGHRS and CDR2 YFSETQ. V was shortened by 4 bases and J by 4 bases, with 14 bases between the two germline ends. The CDR3 DNA sequence: TGCGCCAGCAGCCCCGAACCTCCGGGCACCGGGGAGCTGTTTTTT. Residues: CASSPEPPGTGELFF.

This chain uses TRBV4-3 with TRBJ1-4; D perhaps matches TRBD1 (5 bases). Trimming removed 0 bases at V and 4 bases at J, with 9 bases between. Germline V gene sequence: CDR1 LGHNA, CDR2 YSLEER. The length of the CDR3 is 15 residues. CDR3 nucleotides: TGCGCCAGCAGCCAAGAGTGGGGGAATAATGAAAAACTGTTTTTT. Protein product: CASSQEWGNNEKLFF.

This chain joins TRBV2 and TRBJ1-1; tentative D call: TRBD1 (6 bases). V was pared by 6 bases and J by 1 base, with 15 bases between. Per the germline V gene, CDR1 is SNHLY and CDR2 is FYNNEI. This CDR3 comprises 15 residues. CDR3 sequence reads: CASRYREGGNTEAFF. In nucleotides, the CDR3 is TGTGCCAGCAGGTACAGGGAGGGAGGGAACACTGAAGCTTTCTTT.

This chain links TRBV7-9 with TRBJ2-5; 14 positions agree with TRBD2. Germline CDR1 SEHNR, CDR2 FQNEAQ (reference sequence). The CDR3 sequence is 17 residues long. The junction had 3 bases not matched to a gene; V was cut back by 1 base and J by 2 bases. The CDR3, as DNA: TGTGCCAGCAGCTTAGTTGGGACTAGCGGGGGACAAGAGACCCAGTACTTC. Encoded protein: CASSLVGTSGGQETQYF.

The rearrangement links TRBV4-1 to TRBJ1-5; 10 bases agree with TRBD1. V lost 4 bases to trimming and J lost 5 bases; unmatched junction nucleotides: 14. There are 18 residues in the CDR3. From germline, CDR1 is MGHRA and CDR2 YSYEKL. This CDR3 reads CASSPIPDDRGLYQPQHF. CDR3 DNA sequence: TGCGCCAGCAGCCCCATTCCAGATGACAGGGGGCTCTATCAGCCCCAGCATTTT.

This clone is a singleton in its sample. V usage is TRBV13 and J usage is TRBJ2-3; D unclear. Germline-derived CDR1 and CDR2 are PRHDT and FYEKMQ (reference sequence). The CDR3 contains 14 residues. V lost 4 bases and J 1 base, leaving 9 bases between the germline ends. CDR3 DNA sequence: TGTGCCAGCAGCTCCCGACTGGGCACAGATACGCAGTATTTT. Its protein is CASSSRLGTDTQYF.

This chain links TRBV6-5 with TRBJ1-5, with D tentatively TRBD1 (5 bases). The ends were cut back, 6 bases at V and 4 bases at J, with 16 bases in the middle. Germline CDR1 MNHEY, CDR2 SVGAGI. This CDR3 has 15 residues. The CDR3 nucleotides read TGTGCCAGCAGCCCCGGGGGAGGCTTTAATCAGCCCCAGCATTTT. Residues: CASSPGGGFNQPQHF.

This sequence joins TRBV5-1 and TRBJ1-6; 7 nucleotides line up with TRBD1. This CDR3 contains 15 residues. J gave up 7 bases and V 4 bases, and 8 bases lay outside the gene matches. Germline V CDR1 and CDR2: SGHRS, YFSETQ. The CDR3 region has the DNA TGCGCCAGCAGCCTAACCGGGACAGAAAATTCACCCCTCCACTTT. As protein: CASSLTGTENSPLHF. Complete variable domain (other parts from reference TRBV5-1 and TRBJ1-6): KAGVTQTPRYLIKTRGQQVTLSCSPISGHRSVSWYQQTPGQGLQFLFEYFSETQRNKGNFPGRFSGRQFSNSRSEMNVSTLELGDSALYLCASSLTGTENSPLHFGNGTRLTVT.

The V gene is TRBV3-1 (or the pseudogene TRBV3-2), the J gene TRBJ2-5; 10 bases fit TRBD2. The V segment lost 1 base and the J segment 2 bases; nucleotides outside the gene matches: 7. The CDR3 loop spans 17 amino acids. Germline loops: CDR1 LGHDT, CDR2 YNNKEL (reference sequence). CDR3 amino acids: CASSQGFSGGHQETQYF. The CDR3, as DNA: TGTGCCAGCAGCCAAGGGTTTAGCGGGGGGCATCAAGAGACCCAGTACTTC.

A few counts support this clone. The chain carries TRBV5-4 and TRBJ2-5; maybe TRBD1 (6 bases). CDR1 and CDR2 from the germline V gene are SGHNT and YYREEE (reference sequence). The CDR3 extends over 13 amino acids. Trimming removed 3 bases from V and 7 bases from J, with 13 bases in between. The CDR3 reads CASSWDTVGTQYF. The CDR3 DNA reads TGTGCCAGCAGCTGGGACACGGTAGGGACCCAGTACTTC. The whole variable domain, remainder taken from reference TRBV5-4 and TRBJ2-5, is ETGVTQSPTHLIKTRGQQVTLRCSSQSGHNTVSWYQQALGQGPQFIFQYYREEENGRGNFPPRFSGLQFPNYSSELNVNALELDDSALYLCASSWDTVGTQYFGPGTRLLVL.

The chain is built from TRBV5-1 and TRBJ1-1; TRBD1 matches at 8 bases. The CDR3 is 14 residues long. Unmatched junction bases numbered 15, after V lost 6 bases and J lost 11 bases. The germline CDR1 and CDR2 sequences are SGHRS and YFSETQ. CDR3 in DNA: TGCGCCAGCAACAATGACAGGGGTAGCATTGGGGCTTTCTTT. Translation: CASNNDRGSIGAFF.

CDR3 residues: CASSQRRASGIRGEQYF. The CDR3 region has the DNA TGTGCCAGCAGCCAAAGGAGGGCTAGCGGGATCCGAGGGGAGCAGTACTTC. V gene TRBV7-8 combines with J gene TRBJ2-7; 9 bases align to TRBD2. The CDR3 has 17 amino acids. Germline V lookup: CDR1 SGHVS, CDR2 FQNEAQ. The ends lost 5 bases at V and 7 bases at J; junction bases unmatched: 18.

V and J are TRBV28 and TRBJ2-7; 12 positions agree with TRBD1. The CDR3 length is 15 residues. The J segment lost 5 bases and the V segment lost 5 bases, leaving 7 bases of the junction unmatched. Per the germline V gene, CDR1 is MDHEN and CDR2 is SYDVKM. CDR3 in DNA: TGTGCCAGCAGTCCACGGGGACAGGGGGCCCACGAGCAGTACTTC. Protein: CASSPRGQGAHEQYF. Filled out from reference TRBV28 and TRBJ2-7, the complete variable domain reads DVKVTQSSRYLVKRTGEKVFLECVQDMDHENMFWYRQDPGLGLRLIYFSYDVKMKEKGDIPEGYSVSREKKERFSLILESASTNQTSMYLCASSPRGQGAHEQYFGPGTRLTVT.

This sequence joins TRBV2 and TRBJ1-2, with D tentatively TRBD1 (5 bases). The CDR3 is made up of 12 amino acids. Germline V gene sequence: CDR1 SNHLY, CDR2 FYNNEI. Between the trimmed V and J ends, which lost 6 bases and 8 bases, there was a span of 13 bases. This chain's CDR3 is CASSPEGRGYTF. The CDR3 DNA is TGTGCCAGCAGCCCGGAGGGGCGAGGCTACACCTTC.

With respect to this clone: Other DNA variants within this sample encode the same CDR3. The chain employs TRBV20-1 and TRBJ2-7, with no clear D. The V end was cut by 3 bases, the J end by 3 bases, with 6 bases between. Germline values: CDR1 DFQATT, CDR2 SNEGSKA (reference sequence). The CDR3 is made up of 11 amino acids. CDR3 loop: CSARSSYEQYF. In nucleotides, the CDR3 is TGCAGTGCTAGGTCTAGCTACGAGCAGTACTTC.

CDR3 coding DNA: TGTGCCAGCAGCTTAACCGGAACTCGGGCAGCCCGGACAGATACGCAGTATTTT. Amino acids: CASSLTGTRAARTDTQYF. This rearrangement joins TRBV7-9 to TRBJ2-3; D is undetermined. Between the trimmed V and J ends, which lost 2 bases and 3 bases, there was a span of 21 bases. Germline V gene sequence: CDR1 SEHNR, CDR2 FQNEAQ (reference sequence). CDR3 length: 18 residues.

The genes are TRBV2 and TRBJ1-1; D may be TRBD1 (5 bases). Germline V gives CDR1 SNHLY, CDR2 FYNNEI. V lost 8 bases to trimming and J lost 0 bases, with 10 bases between them. The CDR3 sequence is 13 residues long. The CDR3 DNA follows: TGTGCCAGCGCGCGGGGCCTGAACACTGAAGCTTTCTTT. As protein: CASARGLNTEAFF.

The rearrangement uses TRBV19 and TRBJ2-4; TRBD2 agrees at 12 bases. The CDR3 sequence is 17 residues long. Germline loops: CDR1 LNHDA, CDR2 SQIVND (reference sequence). V lost 5 bases and J lost 3; bases outside the gene matches: 8. This CDR3 reads CASSELRTSGIKNIQYF. The DNA for the CDR3 is TGTGCCAGTAGTGAACTGAGGACTAGCGGGATCAAAAACATTCAGTACTTC.

The V call is TRBV7-9, the J call TRBJ1-1; D is unresolved. Trimming took off 2 bases at V and 5 bases at J, with 6 bases between the two ends. Germline V gene lookup returns CDR1 SEHNR and CDR2 FQNEAQ (reference sequence). The CDR3 runs 12 residues. CDR3 loop: CASSLTGTEAFF. CDR3 sequence (DNA): TGTGCCAGCAGCTTAACGGGGACTGAAGCTTTCTTT.

The rearrangement uses TRBV6-5 and TRBJ1-1; the D is unclear. The length of the CDR3 is 13 residues. CDR1 is MNHEY and CDR2 is SVGAGI in the germline V gene. The V end was cut by 2 bases, the J end by 0 bases, with 4 bases between. The CDR3: CASSYRMNTEAFF. CDR3 nucleotides: TGTGCCAGCAGTTACAGAATGAACACTGAAGCTTTCTTT.

This clone was seen just once. The chain recombines TRBV11-3 with TRBJ2-3, with D maybe TRBD1 (6 bases). From germline, CDR1 is SGHNT and CDR2 YENEEA. Trimming cost V 3 bases and J 6 bases, with 10 bases left between them. The CDR3 is 13 residues long. The CDR3 bases are TGTGCCAGCAGCTTCAGGGGCGCCGATACGCAGTATTTT. Amino acid sequence: CASSFRGADTQYF.

V is TRBV7-2 and J is TRBJ2-7; the match to TRBD1 covers 12 bases. CDR3 length: 15 amino acids. J gave up 3 bases and V 5 bases, and 5 bases lay outside the gene matches. The V gene's germline CDR1 is SGHTA and CDR2 FQGNSA. The CDR3 region is CASSPGTGGFYEQYF. The CDR3 bases are TGTGCCAGCAGCCCCGGGACAGGGGGCTTCTACGAGCAGTACTTC.

In the case of this clone: Within the sample, other DNA sequences also encode this same CDR3. The chain couples TRBV28 to TRBJ2-7; D not certain. V lost 6 bases and J 4 bases, leaving 7 bases between the germline ends. The germline V gene has CDR1 MDHEN and CDR2 SYDVKM. CDR3 length equals 11 residues. The CDR3 DNA reads TGTGCCAGCAGCTCACGGTACGAGCAGTACTTC. This gives the protein CASSSRYEQYF.

The chain is built from TRBV29-1 and TRBJ2-3; 9 bases map to TRBD2. Trimming removed 7 bases from V and 6 bases from J; junction bases left unmatched: 5. This CDR3 comprises 12 residues. CDR1 and CDR2 from the germline V gene are SQVTM and ANQGSEA. This CDR3 reads CSGAGGPDTQYF. CDR3 in DNA: TGCAGCGGGGCGGGGGGGCCCGATACGCAGTATTTT.

The chain links TRBV7-9 to TRBJ1-4; 7 bases are a match to TRBD1. Germline CDR1 SEHNR, CDR2 FQNEAQ (reference sequence). The CDR3 is made up of 14 amino acids. Trimming cost V 4 bases and J 10 bases; bases outside gene matches: 9. CDR3 loop: CASSSPGQARKLFF. The DNA of the CDR3 is TGTGCCAGCAGCTCACCAGGACAGGCGAGAAAACTGTTTTTT.

This clone was detected only once. V usage is TRBV7-2 and J usage is TRBJ2-5; tentative D call: TRBD1 (6 bases). Germline values: CDR1 SGHTA, CDR2 FQGNSA. CDR3 length: 14 amino acids. Trimming took 1 base from V and 4 from J, leaving 10 bases between them. CDR3 protein: CASSLGQVRETQYF. The DNA of the CDR3 is TGTGCCAGCAGCTTAGGACAGGTCCGAGAGACCCAGTACTTC. Full variable domain (rest looked up from reference TRBV7-2 and TRBJ2-5): GAGVSQSPSNKVTEKGKDVELRCDPISGHTALYWYRQSLGQGLEFLIYFQGNSAPDKSGLPSDRFSAERTGGSVSTLTIQRTQQEDSAVYLCASSLGQVRETQYFGPGTRLLVL.

The chain has TRBV9 and TRBJ2-2, with a weak D call TRBD2 (6 bases). Trimming cost V 4 bases and J 2 bases, with 15 bases left between them. CDR3 length: 16 amino acids. Germline-derived CDR1 and CDR2 are SGDLS and YYNGEE. CDR3 loop: CASSNLRDFNTGELFF. The CDR3 nucleotides are TGTGCCAGCAGCAACCTCCGGGACTTTAACACCGGGGAGCTGTTTTTT.